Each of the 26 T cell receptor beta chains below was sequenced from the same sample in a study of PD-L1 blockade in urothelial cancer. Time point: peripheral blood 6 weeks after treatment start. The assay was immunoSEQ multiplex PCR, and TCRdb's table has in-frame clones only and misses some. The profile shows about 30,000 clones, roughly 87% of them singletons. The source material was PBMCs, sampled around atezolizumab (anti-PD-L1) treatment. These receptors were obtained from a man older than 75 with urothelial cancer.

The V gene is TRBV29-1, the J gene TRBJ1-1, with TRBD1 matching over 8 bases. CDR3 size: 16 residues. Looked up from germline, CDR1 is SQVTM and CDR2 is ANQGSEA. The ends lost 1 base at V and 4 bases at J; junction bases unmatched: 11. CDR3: CSVEVRTGKWTTEAFF. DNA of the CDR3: TGCAGCGTTGAAGTCCGGACAGGGAAGTGGACCACTGAAGCTTTCTTT.

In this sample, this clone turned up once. CDR3 nucleotides: TGTGCCAGCAGTGTTAGCGGGAGTAAGTCCTACGAGCAGTACTTC. Protein sequence: CASSVSGSKSYEQYF. The V gene is TRBV11-2, the J gene TRBJ2-7, with 9 positions matching TRBD2. The germline gives CDR1 SGHAT, CDR2 FQNNGV. J was trimmed by 1 base and V by 6 bases; bases with no gene match: 7. The CDR3 covers 15 residues.

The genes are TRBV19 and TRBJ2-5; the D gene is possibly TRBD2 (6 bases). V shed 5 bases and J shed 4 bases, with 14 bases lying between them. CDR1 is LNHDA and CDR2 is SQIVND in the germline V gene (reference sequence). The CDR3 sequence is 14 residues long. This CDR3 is CASSLEGRGETQYF. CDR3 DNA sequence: TGTGCCAGTAGTTTGGAGGGAAGGGGAGAGACCCAGTACTTC. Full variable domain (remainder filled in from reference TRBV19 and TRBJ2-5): DGGITQSPKYLFRKEGQNVTLSCEQNLNHDAMYWYRQDPGQGLRLIYYSQIVNDFQKGDIAEGYSVSREKKESFPLTVTSAQKNPTAFYLCASSLEGRGETQYFGPGTRLLVL.

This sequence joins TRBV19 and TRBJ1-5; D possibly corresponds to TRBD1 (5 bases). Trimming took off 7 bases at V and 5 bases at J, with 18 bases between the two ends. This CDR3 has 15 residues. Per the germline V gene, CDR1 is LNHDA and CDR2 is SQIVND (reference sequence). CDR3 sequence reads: CASKVSGPRDQPQHF. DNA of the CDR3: TGTGCCAGTAAAGTCTCAGGGCCAAGGGATCAGCCCCAGCATTTT.

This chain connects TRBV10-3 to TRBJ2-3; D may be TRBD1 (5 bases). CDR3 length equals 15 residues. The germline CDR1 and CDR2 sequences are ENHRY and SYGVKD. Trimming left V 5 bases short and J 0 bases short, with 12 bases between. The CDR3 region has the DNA TGTGCCATCAGTAGGGGAACAGCTAGCACAGATACGCAGTATTTT. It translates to CAISRGTASTDTQYF.

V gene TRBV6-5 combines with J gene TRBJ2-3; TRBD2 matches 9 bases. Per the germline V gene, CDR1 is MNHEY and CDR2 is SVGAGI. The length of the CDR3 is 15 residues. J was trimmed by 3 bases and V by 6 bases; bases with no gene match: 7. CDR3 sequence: CASSPLTSGTDTQYF. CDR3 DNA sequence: TGTGCCAGCAGCCCCTTGACTAGCGGTACAGATACGCAGTATTTT.

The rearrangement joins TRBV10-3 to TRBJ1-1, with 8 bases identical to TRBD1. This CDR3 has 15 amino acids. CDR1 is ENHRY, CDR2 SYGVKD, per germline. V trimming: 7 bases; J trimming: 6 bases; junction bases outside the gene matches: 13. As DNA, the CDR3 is TGTGCCATCAAGCCGGCAACAGGGGGAGGAGCTGAAGCTTTCTTT. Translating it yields CAIKPATGGGAEAFF.

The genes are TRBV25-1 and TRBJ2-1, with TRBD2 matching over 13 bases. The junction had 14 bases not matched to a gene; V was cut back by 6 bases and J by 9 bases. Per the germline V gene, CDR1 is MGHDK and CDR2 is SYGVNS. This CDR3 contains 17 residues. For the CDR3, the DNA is TGTGCCAGCAGCGCCAGGGGTTCACTAGCGGGAGGGGGTGAGCAGTTCTTC. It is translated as CASSARGSLAGGGEQFF.

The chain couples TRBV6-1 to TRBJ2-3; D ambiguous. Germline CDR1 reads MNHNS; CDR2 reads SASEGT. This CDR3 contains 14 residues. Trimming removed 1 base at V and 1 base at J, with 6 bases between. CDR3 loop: CASSEGGGTDTQYF. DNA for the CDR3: TGTGCCAGCAGTGAAGGCGGAGGCACAGATACGCAGTATTTT.

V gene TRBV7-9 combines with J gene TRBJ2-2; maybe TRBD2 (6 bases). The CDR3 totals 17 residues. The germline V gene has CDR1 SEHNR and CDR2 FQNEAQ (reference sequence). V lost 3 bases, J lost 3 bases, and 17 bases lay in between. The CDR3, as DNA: TGTGCCAGCAGCTTCCCCCCCGGGAGTGTGGACACCGGGGAGCTGTTTTTT. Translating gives CASSFPPGSVDTGELFF.

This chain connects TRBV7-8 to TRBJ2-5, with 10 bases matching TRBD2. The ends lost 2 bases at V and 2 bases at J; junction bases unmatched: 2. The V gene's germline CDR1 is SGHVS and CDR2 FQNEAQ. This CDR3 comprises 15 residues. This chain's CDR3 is CASSLRLAGQETQYF. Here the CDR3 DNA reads TGTGCCAGCAGCTTAAGACTAGCGGGTCAAGAGACCCAGTACTTC.

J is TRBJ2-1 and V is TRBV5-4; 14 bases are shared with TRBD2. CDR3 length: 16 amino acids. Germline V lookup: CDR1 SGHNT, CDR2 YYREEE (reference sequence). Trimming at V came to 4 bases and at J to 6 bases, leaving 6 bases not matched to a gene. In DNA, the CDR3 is TGTGCCAGCAGCATACCGGGACTAGCGGGAGTCAATGAGCAGTTCTTC. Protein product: CASSIPGLAGVNEQFF.

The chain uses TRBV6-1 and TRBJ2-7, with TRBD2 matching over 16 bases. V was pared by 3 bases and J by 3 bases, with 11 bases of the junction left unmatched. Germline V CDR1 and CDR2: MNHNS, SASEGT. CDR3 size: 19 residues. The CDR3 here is CASSDPRGTSGRAIYEQYF. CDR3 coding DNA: TGTGCCAGCAGTGACCCTAGGGGGACTAGCGGGAGGGCCATCTACGAGCAGTACTTC.

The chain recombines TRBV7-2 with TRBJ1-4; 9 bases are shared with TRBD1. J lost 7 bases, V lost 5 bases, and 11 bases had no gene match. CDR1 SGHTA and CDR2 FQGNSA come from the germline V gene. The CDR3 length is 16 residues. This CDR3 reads CASSRWPGQGFEKLFF. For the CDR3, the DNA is TGTGCCAGCAGCCGTTGGCCCGGACAGGGGTTTGAAAAACTGTTTTTT.

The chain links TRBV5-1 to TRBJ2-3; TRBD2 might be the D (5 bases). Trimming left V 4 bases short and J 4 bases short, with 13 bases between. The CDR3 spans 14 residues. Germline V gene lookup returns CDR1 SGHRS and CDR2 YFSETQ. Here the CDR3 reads CASSPKLRADTQYF. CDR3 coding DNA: TGCGCCAGCAGCCCTAAGTTGAGGGCAGATACGCAGTATTTT.

CDR3 sequence reads: CASSDRRRNTEAFF. Here the CDR3 DNA reads TGTGCCAGCAGCGACAGGAGACGCAACACTGAAGCTTTCTTT. The chain has TRBV27 and TRBJ1-1; D may be TRBD1 (6 bases). There are 14 residues in the CDR3. Trimming shortened V by 6 bases and J by 2 bases, and 13 bases separated the two germline ends. Germline CDR1 MNHEY, CDR2 SMNVEV (reference sequence).

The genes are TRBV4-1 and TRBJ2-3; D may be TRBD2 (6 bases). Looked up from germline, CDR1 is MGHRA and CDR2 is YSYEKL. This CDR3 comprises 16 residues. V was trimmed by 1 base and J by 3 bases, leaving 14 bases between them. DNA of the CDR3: TGCGCCAGCAGCCAAGTAACGGGAGTGAGTACAGATACGCAGTATTTT. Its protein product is CASSQVTGVSTDTQYF.

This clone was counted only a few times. CDR3 residues: CAWSERTGGYGYTF. The DNA for the CDR3 is TGTGCCTGGAGCGAAAGGACAGGGGGCTATGGCTACACCTTC. This chain uses TRBV30 with TRBJ1-2; 10 positions agree with TRBD1. CDR1 is GTSNPN, CDR2 SVGIG, per germline (reference sequence). The CDR3 extends over 14 amino acids. Unmatched junction bases numbered 5, after V lost 3 bases and J lost 4 bases. Full variable domain (outside the CDR3, taken from reference TRBV30 and TRBJ1-2): SQTIHQWPATLVQPVGSPLSLECTVEGTSNPNLYWYRQAAGRGLQLLFYSVGIGQISSEVPQNLSASRPQDRQFILSSKKLLLSDSGFYLCAWSERTGGYGYTFGSGTRLTVV.

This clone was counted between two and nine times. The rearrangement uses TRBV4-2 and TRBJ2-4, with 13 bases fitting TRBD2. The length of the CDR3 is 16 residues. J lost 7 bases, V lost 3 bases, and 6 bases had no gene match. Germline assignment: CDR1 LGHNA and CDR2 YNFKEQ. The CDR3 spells CASSHGLAGEINIQYF. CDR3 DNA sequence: TGTGCCAGCAGCCATGGACTAGCGGGAGAGATTAACATTCAGTACTTC.

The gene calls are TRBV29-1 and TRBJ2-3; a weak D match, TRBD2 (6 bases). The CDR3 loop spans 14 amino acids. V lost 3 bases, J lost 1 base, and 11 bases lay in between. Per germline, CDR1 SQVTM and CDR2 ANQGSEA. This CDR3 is CSVEGGRGTDTQYF. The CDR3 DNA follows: TGCAGCGTTGAGGGGGGTCGGGGCACAGATACGCAGTATTTT.

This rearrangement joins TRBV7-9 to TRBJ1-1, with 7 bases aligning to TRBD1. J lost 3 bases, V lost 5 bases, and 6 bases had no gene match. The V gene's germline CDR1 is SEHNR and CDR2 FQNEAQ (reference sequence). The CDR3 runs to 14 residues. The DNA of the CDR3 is TGTGCCAGCAGCGCCAGGGACAGCTACACTGAAGCTTTCTTT. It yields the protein CASSARDSYTEAFF.

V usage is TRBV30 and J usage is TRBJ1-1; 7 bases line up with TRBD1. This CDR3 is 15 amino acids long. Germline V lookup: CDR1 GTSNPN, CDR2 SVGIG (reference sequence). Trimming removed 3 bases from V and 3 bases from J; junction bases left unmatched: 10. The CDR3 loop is CAWSQYRGWDTEAFF. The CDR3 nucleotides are TGTGCCTGGAGCCAATACAGGGGCTGGGACACTGAAGCTTTCTTT.

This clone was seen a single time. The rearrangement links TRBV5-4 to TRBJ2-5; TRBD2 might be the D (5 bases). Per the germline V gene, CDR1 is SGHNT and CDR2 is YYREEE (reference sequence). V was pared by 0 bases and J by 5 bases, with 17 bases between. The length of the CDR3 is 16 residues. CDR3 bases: TGTGCCAGCAGCTTGGGGGTGGCGGGTCTTGCGGAGACCCAGTACTTC. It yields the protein CASSLGVAGLAETQYF.

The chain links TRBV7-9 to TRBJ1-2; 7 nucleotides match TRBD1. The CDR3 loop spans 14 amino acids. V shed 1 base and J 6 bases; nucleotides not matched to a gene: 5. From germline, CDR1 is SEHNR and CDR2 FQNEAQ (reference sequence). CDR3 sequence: CASSLEAGGHGYTF. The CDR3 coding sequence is TGTGCCAGCAGCTTAGAGGCAGGGGGTCATGGCTACACCTTC.

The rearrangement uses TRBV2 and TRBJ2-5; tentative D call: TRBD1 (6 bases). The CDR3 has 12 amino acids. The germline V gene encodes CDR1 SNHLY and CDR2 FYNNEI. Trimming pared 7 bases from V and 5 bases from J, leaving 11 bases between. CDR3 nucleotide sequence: TGTGCCAGCAAGGGGGTCGGGGAGACCCAGTACTTC. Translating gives CASKGVGETQYF. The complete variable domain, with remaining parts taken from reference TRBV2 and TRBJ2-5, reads EPEVTQTPSHQVTQMGQEVILRCVPISNHLYFYWYRQILGQKVEFLVSFYNNEISEKSEIFDDQFSVERPDGSNFTLKIRSTKLEDSAMYFCASKGVGETQYFGPGTRLLVL.

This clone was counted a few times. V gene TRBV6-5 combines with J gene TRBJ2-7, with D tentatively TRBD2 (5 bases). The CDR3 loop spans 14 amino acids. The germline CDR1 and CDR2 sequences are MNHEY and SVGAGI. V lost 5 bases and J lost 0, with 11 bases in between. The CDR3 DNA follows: TGTGCCAGCAGTGCCGGGGAAAGCTCCTACGAGCAGTACTTC. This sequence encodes CASSAGESSYEQYF.